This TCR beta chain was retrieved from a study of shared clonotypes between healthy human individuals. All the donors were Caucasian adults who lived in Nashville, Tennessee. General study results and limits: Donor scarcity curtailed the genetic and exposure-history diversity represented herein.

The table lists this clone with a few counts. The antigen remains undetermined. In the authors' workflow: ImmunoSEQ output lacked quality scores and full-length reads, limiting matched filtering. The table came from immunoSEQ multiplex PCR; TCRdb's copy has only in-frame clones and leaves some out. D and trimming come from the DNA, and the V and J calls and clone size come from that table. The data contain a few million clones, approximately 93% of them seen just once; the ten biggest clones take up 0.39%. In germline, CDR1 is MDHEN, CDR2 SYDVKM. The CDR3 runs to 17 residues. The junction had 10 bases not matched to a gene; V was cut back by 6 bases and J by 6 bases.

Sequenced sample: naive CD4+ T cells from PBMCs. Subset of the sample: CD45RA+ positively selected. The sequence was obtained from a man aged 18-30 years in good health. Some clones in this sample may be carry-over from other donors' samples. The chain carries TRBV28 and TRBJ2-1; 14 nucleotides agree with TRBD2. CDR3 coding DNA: TGTGCCAGCAGGGGGACTAGCGGGAGTGGTCCGGGCAATGAGCAGTTCTTC. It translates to CASRGTSGSGPGNEQFF.